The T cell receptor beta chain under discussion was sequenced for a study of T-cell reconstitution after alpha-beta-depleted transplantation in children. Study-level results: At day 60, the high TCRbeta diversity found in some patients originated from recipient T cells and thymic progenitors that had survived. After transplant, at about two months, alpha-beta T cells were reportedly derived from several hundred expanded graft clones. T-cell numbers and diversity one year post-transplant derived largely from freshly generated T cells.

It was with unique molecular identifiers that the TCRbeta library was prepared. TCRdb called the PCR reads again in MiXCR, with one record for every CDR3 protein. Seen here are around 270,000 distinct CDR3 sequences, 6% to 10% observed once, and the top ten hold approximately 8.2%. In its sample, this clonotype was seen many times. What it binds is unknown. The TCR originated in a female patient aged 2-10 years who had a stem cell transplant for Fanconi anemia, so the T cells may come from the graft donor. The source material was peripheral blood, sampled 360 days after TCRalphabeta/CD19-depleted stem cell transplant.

CDR3 bases: TGTGCCAGCTCACCTGCCATGGGGGCCTCCTACAATGAGCAGTTCTTC. Protein: CASSPAMGASYNEQFF. The chain couples TRBV18 to TRBJ2-1; D possibly corresponds to TRBD1 (6 bases). The V and J ends lost 3 bases and 0 bases respectively, with 12 bases between them. The CDR3 totals 16 residues. CDR1 is KGHSH, CDR2 LQKENI, per germline.